Below, 19 T cell receptor beta chains from the same sample are listed, as sequenced in a study of early T cells in non-severe SARS-CoV-2 infection. TCRdb ran MiXCR on the 5' RACE reads and lists one entry per CDR3 protein. Here the sample spans 45,000 to 55,000 distinct CDR3 sequences, about 6.2% being singletons. Sequencing was carried out using whole blood. Receptor source: an adult who was a healthcare worker with PCR-confirmed SARS-CoV-2 infection or an uninfected control (not recorded which).

This clonotype was picked up many times. This chain links TRBV7-9 with TRBJ2-7, with TRBD1 matching 8 bases. CDR1 SEHNR and CDR2 FQNEAQ come from the germline V gene (reference sequence). V lost 2 bases to trimming and J lost 7 bases; unmatched junction nucleotides: 10. This CDR3 is 15 amino acids long. In DNA form, the CDR3 reads TGTGCCAGCAGCTTAACCGGGACAGGACTTAGGGAGCAGTACTTC. It is translated as CASSLTGTGLREQYF.

This clonotype was found many times. The rearrangement uses TRBV12-3 or TRBV12-4 and TRBJ1-1, with 7 bases matching TRBD1. V lost 1 base, J lost 4 bases, and 9 bases stayed unmatched. CDR3 length equals 16 residues. CDR3 in DNA: TGTGCCAGCAGTTTAGGACAGGGAGTGGGGAGCACTGAAGCTTTCTTT. The encoded protein is CASSLGQGVGSTEAFF.

This clonotype was picked up many times. V gene TRBV6-5 combines with J gene TRBJ2-5; unclear D gene. Trimming stripped 7 bases from V and 6 bases from J, with 15 bases between. The CDR3 consists of 13 residues. CDR1 MNHEY and CDR2 SVGAGI come from the germline V gene. The CDR3 coding sequence is TGTGCCAGCACCGCTGGGTTCGGCCAGACCCAGTACTTC. Protein sequence: CASTAGFGQTQYF.

The table lists this clonotype with a few counts. The chain combines TRBV4-1 with TRBJ1-1, with D uncertain. The germline V and J ends were trimmed by 0 bases and 6 bases, with 20 bases remaining between them. Germline V lookup: CDR1 MGHRA, CDR2 YSYEKL. This CDR3 is 17 amino acids long. CDR3 nucleotide sequence: TGCGCCAGCAGCCAAGACGGCCTTCTGAGTATCCCATCTGAAGCTTTCTTT. It specifies CASSQDGLLSIPSEAFF.

This clonotype has just a few counts. One end of the junction does not line up with germline, which may come from a read error. The chain is built from TRBV7-6 and TRBJ1-2; TRBD1 agrees at 8 bases. The CDR3 consists of 12 residues. Germline values: CDR1 SGHVS, CDR2 FNYEAQ. This CDR3 is CASSLNGDRLNF. The CDR3 DNA follows: TGTGCCAGCAGCTTAAATGGGGACAGGCTAAACTTC. Full variable domain (rest looked up from reference TRBV7-6 and TRBJ1-2): GAGVSQSPRYKVTKRGQDVALRCDPISGHVSLYWYRQALGQGPEFLTYFNYEAQQDKSGLPNDRFSAERPEGSISTLTIQRTEQRDSAMYRCASSLNGDRLNFGSGTRLTVV.

This clonotype has a count of ten or more. The CDR3 region has the DNA TGTGCCAGCAGTTTGAACTATGGCTACACCTTC. Residues: CASSLNYGYTF. J is TRBJ1-2 and V is TRBV28; D gene uncertain. CDR1 is MDHEN, CDR2 SYDVKM, per germline. V was trimmed by 3 bases and J by 2 bases, leaving 1 base between them. The CDR3 runs to 11 residues.

This clonotype was seen repeatedly, ten times or more. V gene TRBV5-6 combines with J gene TRBJ2-5; 9 positions agree with TRBD1. The V segment lost 0 bases and the J segment 4 bases; nucleotides outside the gene matches: 4. The CDR3 is made up of 15 amino acids. Germline CDR1 SGHDT, CDR2 YYEEEE. As DNA, the CDR3 is TGTGCCAGCAGCTTGGTAGGGACAGGGACAGAGACCCAGTACTTC. The encoded protein is CASSLVGTGTETQYF.

This clonotype came up many times. The chain has TRBV20-1 and TRBJ2-5; D is perhaps TRBD1 or TRBD2 (5 bases each). CDR1 and CDR2 (germline): DFQATT, SNEGSKA (reference sequence). The V and J ends lost 6 bases and 2 bases respectively, with 16 bases between them. The CDR3 extends over 14 amino acids. This CDR3 is CSARRGPSQETQYF. The CDR3 nucleotides are TGCAGTGCCCGAAGGGGACCGTCTCAAGAGACCCAGTACTTC.

This clonotype was recorded many times. The chain recombines TRBV4-3 with TRBJ1-4; no clear D gene. Between the trimmed V and J ends, which lost 4 bases and 2 bases, there was a span of 14 bases. CDR3 length equals 16 residues. Germline lookup yields CDR1 LGHNA and CDR2 YSLEER. The CDR3 nucleotides are TGCGCCAGCAGCCCGGCCAGGCTGACGACTAATGAAAAACTGTTTTTT. Amino acids: CASSPARLTTNEKLFF.

There are many counts of this clonotype. The J gene is TRBJ2-4, the V gene TRBV19; the match to TRBD1 covers 8 bases. The CDR3 totals 12 residues. J was trimmed by 11 bases and V by 6 bases; bases with no gene match: 6. Germline assignment: CDR1 LNHDA and CDR2 SQIVND (reference sequence). Written as DNA, the CDR3 is TGTGCCAGTAGAACCGGGACAGGCTTTCAGTACTTC. Its protein product is CASRTGTGFQYF.

The table lists this clonotype with many counts. The chain joins TRBV20-1 to TRBJ2-5; 7 bases match TRBD1. The CDR3 sequence is 12 residues long. Trimming cost V 6 bases and J 7 bases; bases outside gene matches: 8. Looked up from germline, CDR1 is DFQATT and CDR2 is SNEGSKA (reference sequence). CDR3 nucleotides: TGCAGTGCAATAAACCAGGGGGTGACCCAGTACTTC. As protein: CSAINQGVTQYF.

With respect to this clonotype: This clone may be a read error of a much larger clone one base away. This rearrangement joins TRBV7-2 to TRBJ1-2, with a weak D call TRBD1 (5 bases). Germline loops: CDR1 SGHTA, CDR2 FQGNSA. This CDR3 has 13 amino acids. Trimming took 5 bases from V and 4 from J, leaving 11 bases between them. The CDR3 DNA sequence: TGTGCCAGCAGCGTACGGGACCGCTATGGCTACACCTTC. It codes for CASSVRDRYGYTF.

The table lists this clonotype with many counts. The rearrangement links TRBV6-1 to TRBJ1-1; the D gene is possibly TRBD1 (6 bases). The CDR3 has 17 amino acids. V was pared by 8 bases and J by 8 bases, with 30 bases between. Per the germline V gene, CDR1 is MNHNS and CDR2 is SASEGT. The CDR3: CASLRRGGGLSAGEAFF. The DNA for the CDR3 is TGTGCCAGCCTTCGCCGCGGGGGCGGCCTCTCGGCTGGAGAAGCTTTCTTT.

This clonotype was recorded a few times. This chain uses TRBV6-6 with TRBJ1-1; D call uncertain. The germline V gene encodes CDR1 MNHNY and CDR2 SVGAGI (reference sequence). This CDR3 has 13 residues. V lost 2 bases and J lost 3, with 7 bases in between. The CDR3 DNA reads TGTGCCAGCAGTTACGACACCTACACTGAAGCTTTCTTT. Its translation is CASSYDTYTEAFF.

This clonotype showed up just a few times. The chain has TRBV25-1 and TRBJ2-2; no clear D. Between the trimmed V and J ends, which lost 6 bases and 3 bases, there was a span of 5 bases. The CDR3 consists of 12 residues. Germline-derived CDR1 and CDR2 are MGHDK and SYGVNS. The CDR3 loop reads CASRRDTGELFF. The CDR3 bases are TGTGCCAGCAGGAGAGACACCGGGGAGCTGTTTTTT.

This clonotype occurred many times. The genes are TRBV2 and TRBJ2-2; no clear D gene. V shed 2 bases and J shed 5 bases, with 6 bases lying between them. CDR1 and CDR2 from the germline V gene are SNHLY and FYNNEI. This CDR3 has 13 amino acids. In DNA form, the CDR3 reads TGTGCCAGCAGTGAACAACAAACCGGGGAGCTGTTTTTT. Translating it yields CASSEQQTGELFF.

This clonotype was picked up many times. This chain joins TRBV5-8 and TRBJ1-5; perhaps TRBD1 as D (5 bases). CDR1 and CDR2 (germline): SGHTS, YDEGEE. This CDR3 spans 15 amino acids. V lost 6 bases and J lost 5, with 18 bases in between. CDR3 DNA: TGTGCCAGCACCTCAAGGGGTCGGGGCTATCAGCCCCAGCATTTT. Translation gives CASTSRGRGYQPQHF. The whole variable domain, filled in from reference TRBV5-8 and TRBJ1-5, reads EAGVTQSPTHLIKTRGQQATLRCSPISGHTSVYWYQQALGLGLQFLLWYDEGEERNRGNFPPRFSGRQFPNYSSELNVNALELEDSALYLCASTSRGRGYQPQHFGDGTRLSIL.

Many counts were recorded for this clonotype. The chain employs TRBV14 and TRBJ2-1; 12 bases match TRBD2. Germline trimming cut 4 bases from V and 4 bases from J; bases unmatched to any gene: 8. This CDR3 contains 17 residues. Germline V gives CDR1 SGHDN, CDR2 FVKESK. CDR3 residues: CASSPLTSGGPYNEQFF. The DNA for the CDR3 is TGTGCCAGCAGCCCCCTGACTAGCGGGGGCCCGTACAATGAGCAGTTCTTC.

This clonotype was counted at least ten times. At one boundary the junction diverges from the germline segment, which might be a read error. The genes are TRBV7-7 and TRBJ2-3, with 14 positions matching TRBD2. Looked up from germline, CDR1 is SSHAT and CDR2 is FNYEAQ (reference sequence). CDR3 length equals 16 residues. The DNA of the CDR3 is TGTGCTAGCAGCCCGGGACTAGCGGGGGCCACAGATACGCAGTATTTT. This codes for CASSPGLAGATDTQYF. The variable domain in full, with the rest retrieved from reference TRBV7-7 and TRBJ2-3, is GAGVSQSPRYKVTKRGQDVTLRCDPISSHATLYWYQQALGQGPEFLTYFNYEAQPDKSGLPSDRFSAERPEGSISTLTIQRTEQRDSAMYRCASSPGLAGATDTQYFGPGTRLTVL.